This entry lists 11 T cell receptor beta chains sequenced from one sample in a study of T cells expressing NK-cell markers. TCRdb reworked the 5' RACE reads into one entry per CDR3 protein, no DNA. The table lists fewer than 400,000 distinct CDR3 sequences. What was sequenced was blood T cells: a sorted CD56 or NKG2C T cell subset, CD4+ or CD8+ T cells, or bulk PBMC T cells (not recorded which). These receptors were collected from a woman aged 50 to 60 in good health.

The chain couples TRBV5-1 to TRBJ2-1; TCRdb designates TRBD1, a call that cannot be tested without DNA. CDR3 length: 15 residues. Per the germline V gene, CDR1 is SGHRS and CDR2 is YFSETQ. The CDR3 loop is CASSQLGPRNNEQFF.

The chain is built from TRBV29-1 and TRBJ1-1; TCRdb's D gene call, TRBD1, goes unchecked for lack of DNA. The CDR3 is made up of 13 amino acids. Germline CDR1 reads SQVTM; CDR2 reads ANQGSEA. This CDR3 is CSVEDQDRVEAFF.

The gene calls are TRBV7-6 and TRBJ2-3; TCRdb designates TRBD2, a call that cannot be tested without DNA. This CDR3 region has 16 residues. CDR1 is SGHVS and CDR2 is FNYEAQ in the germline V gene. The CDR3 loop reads CASSYPSGRLTDTQYF.

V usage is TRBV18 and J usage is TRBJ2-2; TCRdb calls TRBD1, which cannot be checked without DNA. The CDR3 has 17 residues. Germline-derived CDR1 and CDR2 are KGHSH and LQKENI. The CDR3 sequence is CASSPLGTRANTGELFF.

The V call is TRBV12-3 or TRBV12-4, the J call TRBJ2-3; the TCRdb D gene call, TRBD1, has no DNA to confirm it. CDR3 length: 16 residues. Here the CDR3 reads CASGRAGHKSGDTQYF.

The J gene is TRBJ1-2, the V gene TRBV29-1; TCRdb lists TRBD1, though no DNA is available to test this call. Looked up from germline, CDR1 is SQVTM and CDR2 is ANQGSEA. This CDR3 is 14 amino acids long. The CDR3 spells CSVGTGGADYGYTF.

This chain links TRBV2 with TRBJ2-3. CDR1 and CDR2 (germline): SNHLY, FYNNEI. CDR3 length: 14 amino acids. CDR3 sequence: CASSDEGSVDTQYF.

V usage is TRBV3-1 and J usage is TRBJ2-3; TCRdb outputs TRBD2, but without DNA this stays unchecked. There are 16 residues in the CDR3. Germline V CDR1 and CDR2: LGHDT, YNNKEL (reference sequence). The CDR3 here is CASSQGWTSGSRQQYF.

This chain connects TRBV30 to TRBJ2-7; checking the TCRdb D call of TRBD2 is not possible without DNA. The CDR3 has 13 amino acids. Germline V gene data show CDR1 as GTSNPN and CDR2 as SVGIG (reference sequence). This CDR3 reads CAWSPSTSNEQYF.

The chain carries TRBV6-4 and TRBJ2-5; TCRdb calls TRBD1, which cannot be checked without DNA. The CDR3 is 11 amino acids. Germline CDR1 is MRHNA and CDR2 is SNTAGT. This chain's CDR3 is CASSDRGAQYF.

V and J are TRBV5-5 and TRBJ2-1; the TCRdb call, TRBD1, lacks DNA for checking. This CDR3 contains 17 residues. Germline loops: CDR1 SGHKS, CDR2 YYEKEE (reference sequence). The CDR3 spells CASSLVVGTGVRNEQFF.